This TCR beta chain was found in a study of T-cell memory formation after mild COVID-19 (dated by TCRdb to the early 2020s). About the investigation overall: TCR sequence clusters from the two donors were found to be largely donor specific. T-cell clones expanding and contracting after mild COVID-19 in two donors were tracked by longitudinal TCRalpha and TCRbeta repertoire sequencing. The cohort comprised two young, previously healthy adult volunteers, one female and one male. Beyond this particular receptor, the publication reports: Contracting CD4+ clones turned up mainly in the CM and EM memory subsets, whereas EMRA was where CD8+ clones were enriched. Balanced CD4/CD8 phenotypes were observed for clones contracting from day 15 to 85, whereas a bias towards CD4+ was observed for a second wave of clones expanding from day 15 to 37. The study included only two mild cases, and larger cohorts that include severe cases with pre-infection samples were judged to be necessary. Some responding clones were detected in pre-infection memory, which suggested that pre-existing cross-reactive memory T cells had joined the SARS-CoV-2 response. Whether the second-wave clones peaking on day 37 were SARS-CoV-2 specific was not confirmed.

This clonotype was observed a few times. The antigen this receptor binds is unknown. Base quality data are lacking; no much larger clone is found one base away. The listed sequencing device is Illumina NovaSeq 6000. Using 5'RACE with constant-segment primers, TCRalpha and TCRbeta cDNA libraries were constructed, with sample barcodes and unique molecular identifiers added in the process. Trizol reagent was used to extract RNA from every sample. Library amplification was performed in two PCR steps, and a second sample barcode and Illumina TruSeq adapters were introduced in the second step. Sequencing of libraries was performed on an Illumina NovaSeq with 2 x 150 bp paired-end reads. In the source study's methods: Reads were demultiplexed and collapsed into UMI-guided consensus sequences with migec v1.2.7. Using mixcr v2.1.11, the UMI consensuses were aligned to TRA and TRB V and J templates and assembled into clonotypes. Clonotypes were classified as expanded or contracted when called significant by both edgeR and NoisET, with noise models trained on biological replicates. edgeR calls used a false discovery rate-adjusted p below 0.01 and a log2 fold-change threshold of 1. As an exploratory analysis of dynamics, max-normalized trajectories of the 1000 most abundant clonotypes were examined with PCA combined with hierarchical clustering. The CD4 or CD8 phenotype of responding clones was assigned using the separately sequenced CD4+ and CD8+ repertoires. TCRdb reran the public reads through fastp at Q25 and MiXCR, keeping productive beta chains. CDR3 protein sequences are deduplicated, and each keeps its most common genes and DNA. The V and J calls were not made by the authors but by TCRdb's processing. This sample holds around 6,700 distinct CDR3 sequences; 58% were observed only once. The ten largest clonotypes hold around 2.3% of the sample.

Ficoll-Paque density gradient centrifugation was the method used to isolate PBMCs. This receptor was obtained from an adult who had mild COVID-19 (a few samples of this study predate the infection). The sample titles of this study are shuffled in the database, so cell type and time point are left out. Material for sequencing was PBMCs or a T cell subset sorted from them (not recorded which).

The CDR3 reads CASSARETQYF. The DNA sequence follows: TGTGCCAGCAGCGCGCGGGAGACCCAGTACTTC. The chain is assembled from TRBV5-4 and TRBJ2-5, with no confidently assigned D gene. The CDR3, cysteine through phenylalanine, is 11 amino acids long. The DNA shown is the 33-base CDR3, in frame from base 1. The germline V gene (reference sequence) gives CDR1 as SGHNT and CDR2 as YYREEE. The junction carries 6 bases between V and J, which are trimmed by 4 bases and 5 bases respectively.